The 29 T cell receptor beta chains given below trace back to one sample, sequenced in a study of blood T cell repertoires in COVID-19. The assay was immunoSEQ multiplex PCR, and TCRdb's table has in-frame clones only and misses some. Of roughly 150,000 clones in the sample, 80% were seen once. Sequencing was performed on peripheral blood. The origin of the receptors is a man aged 55 to 70 with acute or convalescent COVID-19.

The V call is TRBV27, the J call TRBJ2-7; D is perhaps TRBD2 (7 bases). Per the germline V gene, CDR1 is MNHEY and CDR2 is SMNVEV (reference sequence). Trimming took 7 bases from V and 4 from J, leaving 14 bases between them. The CDR3 consists of 13 residues. This CDR3 reads CASKGRGAYEQYF. CDR3 sequence (DNA): TGTGCCAGCAAGGGGAGGGGGGCGTACGAGCAGTACTTC.

CDR3 DNA sequence: TGTGCCATCAGTGGGGGAACTGGGGGGGAGACCCAGTACTTC. It specifies CAISGGTGGETQYF. V gene TRBV10-3 combines with J gene TRBJ2-5; perhaps TRBD2 as D (6 bases). The CDR3 is 14 amino acids. Trimming cost V 4 bases and J 5 bases, with 14 bases left between them. Germline values: CDR1 ENHRY, CDR2 SYGVKD.

The chain is built from TRBV5-4 and TRBJ2-7; 9 bases are a match to TRBD1. CDR3 length equals 14 residues. Looked up from germline, CDR1 is SGHNT and CDR2 is YYREEE (reference sequence). V gave up 3 bases and J gave up 6 bases; unmatched junction bases: 7. The chain's CDR3 is CASSWDRDAFEQYF. In DNA form, the CDR3 reads TGTGCCAGCAGCTGGGACAGGGACGCGTTCGAGCAGTACTTC. Complete variable domain (other parts from reference TRBV5-4 and TRBJ2-7): ETGVTQSPTHLIKTRGQQVTLRCSSQSGHNTVSWYQQALGQGPQFIFQYYREEENGRGNFPPRFSGLQFPNYSSELNVNALELDDSALYLCASSWDRDAFEQYFGPGTRLTVT.

The chain has TRBV28 and TRBJ1-2; D gene uncertain. CDR3 size: 11 residues. The V gene's germline CDR1 is MDHEN and CDR2 SYDVKM. V lost 7 bases, J lost 8 bases, and 11 bases lay in between. CDR3 region: CASKENEGYTF. The CDR3 region has the DNA TGTGCCAGCAAGGAGAATGAGGGCTACACCTTC.

The chain recombines TRBV6-2 or TRBV6-3 with TRBJ2-1; TRBD2 matches 9 bases. This CDR3 region has 15 residues. V dropped 5 bases and J dropped 8; count of bases not matched to a gene: 10. From germline, CDR1 is MNHEY and CDR2 SVGEGT. The CDR3 loop is CASSIQGLAFDEQFF. The CDR3 DNA sequence: TGTGCCAGCAGTATCCAGGGACTAGCTTTCGATGAGCAGTTCTTC.

J is TRBJ2-1 and V is TRBV5-4, with TRBD1 matching over 8 bases. After removal of 1 base from V and 7 bases from J, the junction contained 10 bases not matched to a gene. Germline CDR1 reads SGHNT; CDR2 reads YYREEE (reference sequence). The length of the CDR3 is 16 residues. CDR3 bases: TGTGCCAGCAGCTTGAGCCGACAGGGGATGCGGAATGAGCAGTTCTTC. As protein: CASSLSRQGMRNEQFF.

This clone appeared a single time. The chain recombines TRBV4-3 with TRBJ2-2; D possibly corresponds to TRBD2 (6 bases). Germline CDR1 is LGHNA and CDR2 is YSLEER. The V gene lost 1 base and the J gene lost 4 bases, with 10 bases spanning the gap. This CDR3 region has 15 residues. CDR3 amino acids: CASSQGGRTTGELFF. The CDR3 DNA is TGCGCCAGCAGCCAAGGGGGGAGGACCACCGGGGAGCTGTTTTTT.

This clone was found a few times. The sample contains more than one DNA sequence encoding this CDR3. The chain combines TRBV4-3 with TRBJ1-6; D is possibly TRBD1 (6 bases). Germline V lookup: CDR1 LGHNA, CDR2 YSLEER. V shed 0 bases and J shed 9 bases, with 6 bases lying between them. CDR3 size: 13 residues. CDR3 DNA sequence: TGCGCCAGCAGCCAAGACAGGGGTTCACCCCTCCACTTT. Translated: CASSQDRGSPLHF.

This clone was detected once. The chain couples TRBV6-5 to TRBJ2-7; no clear D. V was pared by 2 bases and J by 3 bases, with 17 bases between. The CDR3 length is 16 residues. Germline V gives CDR1 MNHEY, CDR2 SVGAGI. For the CDR3, the DNA is TGTGCCAGCAGTTACGGGTCCGGCGCGGTGATCTACGAGCAGTACTTC. Translating gives CASSYGSGAVIYEQYF.

Written as DNA, the CDR3 is TGTGCCAGCAGTTACAGCCTCAACAATCAGCCCCAGCATTTT. It yields the protein CASSYSLNNQPQHF. The rearrangement uses TRBV6-5 and TRBJ1-5, with D unresolved. In germline, CDR1 is MNHEY, CDR2 SVGAGI. This CDR3 contains 14 residues. Trimming cost V 2 bases and J 3 bases, with 8 bases left between them.

The chain is built from TRBV7-3 and TRBJ2-3; weak D call: TRBD2 (5 bases). Germline V gene data show CDR1 as SGHTA and CDR2 as FQGTGA. Trimming cost V 1 base and J 1 base, with 9 bases left between them. The CDR3 runs 15 residues. CDR3: CASSLIARGTDTQYF. The CDR3 nucleotides read TGTGCCAGCAGCTTAATAGCGCGGGGCACAGATACGCAGTATTTT.

The chain joins TRBV7-3 to TRBJ2-1; 12 nucleotides align to TRBD2. V lost 8 bases, J lost 9 bases, and 8 bases stayed unmatched. The CDR3 runs to 14 residues. CDR1 and CDR2 (germline): SGHTA, FQGTGA. CDR3 sequence reads: CASVLAGGLGEQFF. CDR3 nucleotides: TGTGCCAGCGTTCTAGCGGGGGGGCTTGGTGAGCAGTTCTTC.

The chain recombines TRBV25-1 with TRBJ2-3, with TRBD1 matching 9 bases. Germline V gene lookup returns CDR1 MGHDK and CDR2 SYGVNS. This CDR3 is 16 amino acids long. The ends lost 5 bases at V and 3 bases at J; junction bases unmatched: 9. CDR3 sequence: CASSSLGTGLTDTQYF. The DNA of the CDR3 is TGTGCCAGCAGTTCCCTAGGGACAGGGCTTACAGATACGCAGTATTTT.

The genes are TRBV29-1 and TRBJ2-1, with 10 bases that match TRBD1. With V trimmed by 6 bases and J by 7 bases, 9 bases remained unmatched. This CDR3 comprises 14 residues. CDR1 SQVTM and CDR2 ANQGSEA come from the germline V gene. The CDR3 DNA sequence: TGCAGCGTGGGACAGGGGAACACTATAAATGAGCAGTTCTTC. It encodes CSVGQGNTINEQFF.

The CDR3 loop is CASSLFAGSPLHF. The CDR3 coding sequence is TGTGCCAGCAGCTTATTCGCGGGATCACCCCTCCACTTT. The V gene is TRBV7-2, the J gene TRBJ1-6; D is ambiguous. CDR3 length equals 13 residues. Germline CDR1 and CDR2: SGHTA and FQGNSA. Trimming shortened V by 2 bases and J by 10 bases, and 9 bases separated the two germline ends. The whole variable domain, remainder taken from reference TRBV7-2 and TRBJ1-6, is GAGVSQSPSNKVTEKGKDVELRCDPISGHTALYWYRQSLGQGLEFLIYFQGNSAPDKSGLPSDRFSAERTGGSVSTLTIQRTQQEDSAVYLCASSLFAGSPLHFGNGTRLTVT.

The V call is TRBV10-3, the J call TRBJ2-4, with a tentative D call TRBD1 (5 bases). V was pared by 0 bases and J by 1 base, with 13 bases between. CDR1 is ENHRY, CDR2 SYGVKD, per germline. The CDR3 totals 17 residues. In DNA, the CDR3 is TGTGCCATCAGTGAGTCGACCGGCGCAGGGGCCAAAAACATTCAGTACTTC. It yields the protein CAISESTGAGAKNIQYF.

The CDR3 DNA reads as TGTGCCAGCAGCTTAGGCGCATCCTACGAGCAGTACTTC. Its protein product is CASSLGASYEQYF. The chain carries TRBV7-6 and TRBJ2-7; D call uncertain. V was trimmed by 1 base and J by 1 base, leaving 5 bases between them. CDR3 length: 13 residues. CDR1 and CDR2 (germline): SGHVS, FNYEAQ.

The chain combines TRBV10-2 with TRBJ2-2; 7 positions match TRBD1. The length of the CDR3 is 12 residues. CDR1 WSHSY and CDR2 SAAADI come from the germline V gene. CDR3 DNA sequence: TGCGCAGGGGGCCCTGACACCGGGGAGCTGTTTTTT. Translation: CAGGPDTGELFF.

The V gene is TRBV11-3, the J gene TRBJ2-7; possibly TRBD1 for D (6 bases). CDR1 is SGHNT and CDR2 is YENEEA in the germline V gene. V shed 2 bases and J shed 0 bases, with 11 bases lying between them. This CDR3 spans 15 amino acids. CDR3 sequence reads: CASSLYADSSYEQYF. The CDR3, as DNA: TGTGCCAGCAGCTTATATGCGGACAGCTCCTACGAGCAGTACTTC.

V usage is TRBV18 and J usage is TRBJ1-1; unclear D gene. V lost 6 bases and J 4 bases, leaving 15 bases between the germline ends. CDR3 size: 14 residues. Per germline, CDR1 KGHSH and CDR2 LQKENI. CDR3 bases: TGTGCCAGCTCTCCCCGGGTTGAGACCACTGAAGCTTTCTTT. It is translated as CASSPRVETTEAFF.

The CDR3 loop reads CASSSATGLNTGELFF. The CDR3 nucleotides read TGTGCCAGCAGCTCGGCGACAGGGCTGAACACCGGGGAGCTGTTTTTT. The chain carries TRBV11-3 and TRBJ2-2; 7 bases match TRBD1. The CDR3 consists of 16 residues. Per the germline V gene, CDR1 is SGHNT and CDR2 is YENEEA. With V trimmed by 4 bases and J by 1 base, 6 bases remained unmatched.

The rearrangement joins TRBV6-5 to TRBJ2-5; the D gene is possibly TRBD2 (6 bases). Trimming left V 2 bases short and J 5 bases short, with 12 bases between. The germline CDR1 and CDR2 sequences are MNHEY and SVGAGI. The CDR3 covers 14 residues. CDR3 nucleotides: TGTGCCAGCAGTTACACGGGACTCTCGGAGACCCAGTACTTC. Translated, it gives CASSYTGLSETQYF.

In the case of this clone: At one of its ends the junction is not consistent with the germline gene, which may arise from a read error. The chain is built from TRBV27 and TRBJ2-1; TRBD2 matches 11 bases. The CDR3 is 13 residues long. CDR1 is MNHEY and CDR2 is SMNVEV in the germline V gene (reference sequence). The CDR3 sequence is CASSFGLAGPLLF. The CDR3 DNA reads as TGTGCCAGCAGTTTCGGACTAGCGGGCCCCCTGCTCTTC.

V and J are TRBV2 and TRBJ2-1; the D is unclear. This CDR3 has 11 amino acids. Trimming pared 6 bases from V and 9 bases from J, leaving 9 bases between. CDR1 is SNHLY and CDR2 is FYNNEI in the germline V gene. The CDR3 DNA reads as TGTGCCAGCAGGGCCCTAGGTGAGCAGTTCTTC. This sequence encodes CASRALGEQFF.

V and J are TRBV7-8 and TRBJ1-3; D gene uncertain. The germline CDR1 and CDR2 sequences are SGHVS and FQNEAQ. The germline V and J ends were trimmed by 1 base and 0 bases, with 7 bases remaining between them. The CDR3 is made up of 15 amino acids. The CDR3 bases are TGTGCCAGCAGCTTAGGAGCCCACTCTGGAAACACCATATATTTT. The encoded protein is CASSLGAHSGNTIYF.

This clone was recorded a few times. The V gene is TRBV7-2, the J gene TRBJ2-3; 8 bases fit TRBD1. This CDR3 is 16 amino acids long. V lost 5 bases to trimming and J lost 4 bases; unmatched junction nucleotides: 11. Germline-derived CDR1 and CDR2 are SGHTA and FQGNSA. CDR3 in amino acids: CASSPPGGGPADTQYF. The DNA of the CDR3 is TGTGCCAGCAGCCCACCAGGGGGCGGGCCCGCAGATACGCAGTATTTT.

V and J are TRBV3-1 (or the pseudogene TRBV3-2) and TRBJ2-2, with 7 positions matching TRBD1. V was clipped by 2 bases and J by 5 bases; unmatched bases: 5. The CDR3 has 15 residues. Per germline, CDR1 LGHDT and CDR2 YNNKEL (reference sequence). The DNA for the CDR3 is TGTGCCAGCAGCCAAAATACAGGGGTTACCGGGGAGCTGTTTTTT. Translated, it gives CASSQNTGVTGELFF.

The CDR3 DNA reads as TGTGCCAGCAGCGGGGAGGCGGGGGAGACCCAGTACTTC. Translating gives CASSGEAGETQYF. V usage is TRBV2 and J usage is TRBJ2-5; a weak D match, TRBD2 (6 bases). Looked up from germline, CDR1 is SNHLY and CDR2 is FYNNEI. Between the trimmed V and J ends, which lost 6 bases and 5 bases, there was a span of 13 bases. This CDR3 comprises 13 residues.

J is TRBJ2-2 and V is TRBV9, with D unresolved. V gave up 5 bases and J gave up 1 base, with 6 bases separating them. Germline V gives CDR1 SGDLS, CDR2 YYNGEE. The CDR3 has 13 amino acids. The CDR3 DNA is TGTGCCAGCAGGTTCAGGAACACCGGGGAGCTGTTTTTT. This encodes CASRFRNTGELFF.